These 7 T cell receptor beta chains originate from one sample sequenced in a study of T cell changes during pregnancy in multiple sclerosis. Using immunoSEQ multiplex PCR, the repertoire was profiled, and TCRdb retains in-frame clones only, with some absent. The sample contains tens of thousands of clones, about nine tenths of which appear only once. Specimen: CD8+ T cells from peripheral blood mononuclear cells, collected in the second trimester of pregnancy. The receptors derive from a female donor with multiple sclerosis, enrolled in a pregnancy study.

CDR3 sequence reads: CASSATGRSPNEKLFF. In DNA form, the CDR3 reads TGTGCCAGCAGCGCGACAGGCCGCTCCCCAAATGAAAAACTGTTTTTT. The genes are TRBV9 and TRBJ1-4, with a tentative D call TRBD1 (6 bases). Trimming stripped 3 bases from V and 5 bases from J, with 17 bases between. The CDR3 consists of 16 residues. In germline, CDR1 is SGDLS, CDR2 YYNGEE. Together with reference TRBV9 and TRBJ1-4, the CDR3 gives the full variable domain: DSGVTQTPKHLITATGQRVTLRCSPRSGDLSVYWYQQSLDQGLQFLIQYYNGEERAKGNILERFSAQQFPDLHSELNLSSLELGDSALYFCASSATGRSPNEKLFFGSGTQLSVL.

This chain uses TRBV6-5 with TRBJ1-5; D unclear. Germline-derived CDR1 and CDR2 are MNHEY and SVGAGI. V lost 2 bases and J 6 bases, leaving 8 bases between the germline ends. This CDR3 comprises 13 residues. CDR3 sequence (DNA): TGTGCCAGCAGTTACGCTATTGCTCAGCCCCAGCATTTT. Translating gives CASSYAIAQPQHF.

This clone was observed once. The genes are TRBV7-3 and TRBJ1-1; no clear D. The germline V gene encodes CDR1 SGHTA and CDR2 FQGTGA. Trimming took 1 base from V and 6 from J, leaving 9 bases between them. The CDR3 runs to 13 residues. The CDR3 DNA follows: TGTGCCAGCAGCTTAAGTGGCCGTGCTGAAGCTTTCTTT. Its translation is CASSLSGRAEAFF.

The chain has TRBV30 and TRBJ1-6, with D perhaps TRBD1 (5 bases). CDR3 length: 15 amino acids. Per the germline V gene, CDR1 is GTSNPN and CDR2 is SVGIG (reference sequence). The V and J ends lost 3 bases and 8 bases respectively, with 17 bases between them. Here the CDR3 DNA reads TGTGCCTGGAGCCCGTTCGGGGGTGGGGATTCACCCCTCCACTTT. This gives the protein CAWSPFGGGDSPLHF.

The chain joins TRBV5-1 to TRBJ2-7; 7 bases align to TRBD2. Germline assignment: CDR1 SGHRS and CDR2 YFSETQ. With 0 bases clipped from V and 5 bases from J, the junction kept 5 bases outside the gene matches. CDR3 length: 14 residues. For the CDR3, the DNA is TGCGCCAGCAGCTTGGAGCGGGAAGCGGACGAGCAGTACTTC. It is translated as CASSLEREADEQYF.

The genes are TRBV19 and TRBJ1-4; 8 bases fit TRBD1. V was pared by 7 bases and J by 7 bases, with 2 bases of the junction left unmatched. The germline V gene has CDR1 LNHDA and CDR2 SQIVND (reference sequence). The CDR3 consists of 12 residues. The CDR3 DNA is TGTGCCAGTACAACAGGGGGTGAAAAACTGTTTTTT. Protein: CASTTGGEKLFF.

The chain links TRBV19 to TRBJ2-1, with 14 bases fitting TRBD2. The junction had 4 bases not matched to a gene; V was cut back by 4 bases and J by 8 bases. The CDR3 extends over 15 amino acids. Germline V gene lookup returns CDR1 LNHDA and CDR2 SQIVND (reference sequence). DNA for the CDR3: TGTGCCAGTAGTACGACTAGCGGGAGGGTCGATGAGCAGTTCTTC. It encodes CASSTTSGRVDEQFF. Complete variable domain (other parts from reference TRBV19 and TRBJ2-1): DGGITQSPKYLFRKEGQNVTLSCEQNLNHDAMYWYRQDPGQGLRLIYYSQIVNDFQKGDIAEGYSVSREKKESFPLTVTSAQKNPTAFYLCASSTTSGRVDEQFFGPGTRLTVL.